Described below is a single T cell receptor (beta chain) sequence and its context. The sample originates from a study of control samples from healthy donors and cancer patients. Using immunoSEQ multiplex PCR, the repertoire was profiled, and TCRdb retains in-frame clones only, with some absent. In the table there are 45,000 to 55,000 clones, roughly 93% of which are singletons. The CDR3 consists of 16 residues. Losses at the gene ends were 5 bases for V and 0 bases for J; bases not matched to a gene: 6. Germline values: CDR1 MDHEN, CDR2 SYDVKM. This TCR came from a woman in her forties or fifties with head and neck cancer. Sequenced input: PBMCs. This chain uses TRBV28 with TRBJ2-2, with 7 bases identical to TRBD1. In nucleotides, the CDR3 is TGTGCCAGCAGTCCCTATACAGGGGCGAACACCGGGGAGCTGTTTTTT. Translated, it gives CASSPYTGANTGELFF.